Below, one T cell receptor (beta chain) is given with its context. Which antigen it targets is not known. Qualities for individual bases were not recorded, and no much larger clone is one base off. This entry comes from a study of T cell changes during pregnancy in multiple sclerosis (dated by TCRdb to about 2019). Regarding the research as a whole: The study examined how the T cell repertoire changed over the course of pregnancy in women with multiple sclerosis.

The V end loses 2 bases and the J end loses 5 bases, and a stretch of 10 bases separates them. There are 14 amino acids in the CDR3, from cysteine to phenylalanine inclusive. Only the CDR3 part of the read is kept: 42 bases, read in frame from the first base. The germline V gene (reference sequence) supplies CDR1 LNHDA and CDR2 SQIVND. Receptor amplification or capture employed the immunoSEQ multiplex PCR assay. The source is immuneACCESS, and TCRdb retained only in-frame sequences with V and J called. Part of the clones is not carried over; for the studies checked, unresolved V genes explain less than half of this, and the remainder is unexplained. This sample has approximately 71,000 clones in its table, and approximately 90% of those were observed once. Roughly 1.2% of the sample is taken by the ten largest.

The V gene is TRBV19 and the J gene is TRBJ2-1, with a weak D call of TRBD2 (6 bases match). This receptor was identified in a female donor with multiple sclerosis, enrolled in a pregnancy study. The sample consisted of peripheral blood, taken in the third trimester of pregnancy. The nucleotide sequence reads as follows: TGTGCCAGTAGTATAACGGCGGGGAACAATGAGCAGTTCTTC. Its translation is CASSITAGNNEQFF. Joined to the reference TRBV19 and TRBJ2-1 proteins, this CDR3 gives the full variable domain: DGGITQSPKYLFRKEGQNVTLSCEQNLNHDAMYWYRQDPGQGLRLIYYSQIVNDFQKGDIAEGYSVSREKKESFPLTVTSAQKNPTAFYLCASSITAGNNEQFFGPGTRLTVL.